This T cell receptor beta chain was recovered during a study of technical replicates of blood from a few donors. The J segment lost 9 bases and the V segment lost 5 bases, leaving 8 bases of the junction unmatched. The length of the CDR3 is 14 residues. Germline V CDR1 and CDR2: SGHVS, FQNEAQ. This clone was seen a few times. Assay: immunoSEQ multiplex PCR; the TCRdb copy retains only in-frame clones and omits some. The sample consists of 55,000 to 80,000 clones, roughly 96% of them appearing once. The chain uses TRBV7-8 and TRBJ2-1; TRBD2 matches at 9 bases. What was sequenced was T cells isolated from PBMCs. The TCR originated in a human donor in good health. The CDR3 region has the DNA TGTGCCAGCAGCCTGGGACTAGCTGGAGGTGAGCAGTTCTTC. It yields the protein CASSLGLAGGEQFF.